What follows are 25 T cell receptor beta chains derived from one specimen sequenced in a study of naive and memory T cell subsets. Ligated cDNA underwent four rounds of PCR with nested alpha and beta constant region primers and SP2. TCRdb analysed the UMI-ligation and nested PCR reads with MiXCR anew, one entry per CDR3 protein. This table has some 14,000 distinct CDR3 sequences, 5.2% appearing once. Treatment meaning: skin biopsy from PPD injection site in Mantoux-positive individual. TCR cDNA received a 3' ligated oligonucleotide that carried a UMI. The input for sequencing was skin, taken from a tuberculin skin test site. The receptors were gathered from an adult in good health.

By proportion, this clonotype is medium-sized (0.01 to 0.1%). V and J are TRBV6-6 and TRBJ2-2; the D gene is possibly TRBD1 (5 bases). CDR1 MNHNY and CDR2 SVGAGI come from the germline V gene (reference sequence). The germline V and J ends were trimmed by 0 bases and 5 bases, with 7 bases remaining between them. This CDR3 has 14 amino acids. The CDR3 DNA sequence: TGTGCCAGCAGTTACTCGACAGTTACCGGGGAGCTGTTTTTT. It translates to CASSYSTVTGELFF.

Comment on this clonotype: This could be a read error, since a much larger clone is one nucleotide away. The V call is TRBV6-5, the J call TRBJ2-1; D possibly matches TRBD1 or TRBD2 (6 bases each). The CDR3 runs to 12 residues. Germline CDR1 reads MNHEY; CDR2 reads SVGAGI. Trimming cost V 10 bases and J 7 bases, with 14 bases left between them. The chain's CDR3 is CAIREGGNEQFF. The DNA for the CDR3 is TGTGCCATCAGAGAAGGGGGGAATGAGCAGTTCTTC.

This clonotype was seen ten or more times. This sequence joins TRBV5-4 and TRBJ2-1; 10 bases are a match to TRBD1. Looked up from germline, CDR1 is SGHNT and CDR2 is YYREEE (reference sequence). V trimming: 4 bases; J trimming: 4 bases; junction bases outside the gene matches: 5. CDR3 length: 15 residues. The CDR3 bases are TGTGCCAGCAGCCCCCGGGACAGGGGTTACAATGAGCAGTTCTTC. The encoded protein is CASSPRDRGYNEQFF.

This clonotype was recorded many times. The chain carries TRBV12-3 or TRBV12-4 and TRBJ2-1; 9 bases align to TRBD1. This CDR3 has 14 residues. V lost 6 bases, J lost 9 bases, and 9 bases stayed unmatched. The DNA of the CDR3 is TGTGCCAGCAGCGCCTGGACAGGGGAGGGTGAGCAGTTCTTC. Its protein is CASSAWTGEGEQFF.

This clonotype has just a few counts. The chain uses TRBV19 and TRBJ1-1; TRBD1 agrees at 12 bases. The germline V gene has CDR1 LNHDA and CDR2 SQIVND (reference sequence). J was trimmed by 5 bases and V by 2 bases; bases with no gene match: 3. The CDR3 covers 15 residues. The CDR3 sequence: CASSIWGQGATEAFF. DNA of the CDR3: TGTGCCAGTAGTATATGGGGACAGGGGGCAACTGAAGCTTTCTTT. Supplemented by reference TRBV19 and TRBJ1-1, the full variable domain reads DGGITQSPKYLFRKEGQNVTLSCEQNLNHDAMYWYRQDPGQGLRLIYYSQIVNDFQKGDIAEGYSVSREKKESFPLTVTSAQKNPTAFYLCASSIWGQGATEAFFGQGTRLTVV.

This clonotype was seen repeatedly, ten times or more. The chain combines TRBV30 with TRBJ2-5, with 8 positions matching TRBD2. In germline, CDR1 is GTSNPN, CDR2 SVGIG (reference sequence). This CDR3 is 16 amino acids long. V lost 4 bases to trimming and J lost 4 bases; unmatched junction nucleotides: 14. The CDR3 DNA reads TGTGCCTGGACCGGCCCGGCCGGGACTAGTAGAGAGACCCAGTACTTC. This encodes CAWTGPAGTSRETQYF.

This clonotype appeared a few times. This chain joins TRBV5-1 and TRBJ2-3; D not resolved. Germline loops: CDR1 SGHRS, CDR2 YFSETQ. This CDR3 spans 13 amino acids. V was trimmed by 0 bases and J by 4 bases, leaving 6 bases between them. The CDR3 nucleotides are TGCGCCAGCAGCTTGGATGACTCAGATACGCAGTATTTT. This gives the protein CASSLDDSDTQYF.

This clonotype is judged medium-sized. The chain has TRBV7-8 and TRBJ2-1; 7 bases match TRBD2. Germline CDR1 and CDR2: SGHVS and FQNEAQ. The CDR3 sequence is 18 residues long. V gave up 0 bases and J gave up 2 bases; unmatched junction bases: 10. The CDR3 nucleotides are TGTGCCAGCAGCTTAGCGGGGTTGGGAGGGCAACCCTACAATGAGCAGTTCTTC. Translating it yields CASSLAGLGGQPYNEQFF.

This clonotype was recorded many times. The rearrangement uses TRBV20-1 and TRBJ1-1; 12 bases are a match to TRBD1. The V and J ends lost 6 bases and 11 bases, in that order; junction bases with no gene match: 13. Germline V gene lookup returns CDR1 DFQATT and CDR2 SNEGSKA (reference sequence). The CDR3 runs 14 residues. CDR3 in amino acids: CSADKGQGARGAFF. CDR3 bases: TGCAGTGCGGACAAGGGACAGGGGGCCCGGGGTGCTTTCTTT.

By sample share, this clonotype is medium-sized. The chain uses TRBV29-1 and TRBJ2-1; TRBD2 is a possible D gene (6 bases). The CDR3 length is 12 residues. Germline CDR1 and CDR2: SQVTM and ANQGSEA. V lost 7 bases and J 6 bases, leaving 13 bases between the germline ends. The CDR3 sequence is CSGTRLGNEQFF. The CDR3 region has the DNA TGCAGCGGGACGCGACTAGGCAATGAGCAGTTCTTC.

At least ten counts were recorded for this clonotype. The rearrangement uses TRBV11-2 and TRBJ2-2; D gene ambiguous. V was clipped by 3 bases and J by 3 bases, with 11 bases between them. The CDR3 spans 15 residues. From germline, CDR1 is SGHAT and CDR2 FQNNGV. In DNA, the CDR3 is TGTGCCAGCAGCTTTTCCCCGACCCACACCGGGGAGCTGTTTTTT. Amino acids: CASSFSPTHTGELFF.

The table lists this clonotype with many counts. The chain recombines TRBV25-1 with TRBJ2-1; the D gene is possibly TRBD2 (5 bases). The V end lost 7 bases, the J end lost 1 base, and 14 bases lay between the germline ends. CDR3 length: 15 residues. Germline V gene data show CDR1 as MGHDK and CDR2 as SYGVNS. The chain's CDR3 is CASTLGGFSYNEQFF. The CDR3 coding sequence is TGTGCCAGCACGCTTGGCGGGTTTTCCTACAATGAGCAGTTCTTC.

This clonotype occurred many times. In DNA, the CDR3 is TGTGCCAGCAGCCAAGGGGGAGGGCATCAGCCCCAGCATTTT. It translates to CASSQGGGHQPQHF. This chain connects TRBV4-2 to TRBJ1-5; no reliable D call. Germline CDR1 LGHNA, CDR2 YNFKEQ. V lost 1 base and J 5 bases, leaving 9 bases between the germline ends. This CDR3 is 14 amino acids long.

This clonotype was recorded many times. The CDR3 reads CASSLGPGTRQYF. DNA of the CDR3: TGTGCCAGCAGCTTAGGTCCGGGGACACGGCAGTACTTC. The V call is TRBV11-3, the J call TRBJ2-7; tentatively, D is TRBD1 (6 bases). This CDR3 has 13 residues. V was cut by 1 base and J by 9 bases, with 13 bases left in between. Germline V CDR1 and CDR2: SGHNT, YENEEA.

Many counts were recorded for this clonotype. V gene TRBV27 combines with J gene TRBJ1-2; D call uncertain. V was trimmed by 3 bases and J by 8 bases, leaving 22 bases between them. Per germline, CDR1 MNHEY and CDR2 SMNVEV (reference sequence). The CDR3 has 16 residues. As DNA, the CDR3 is TGTGCCAGCAGTTTTCTCGCCCTTCTCGGACGGTTCGGCTACACCTTC. Translation gives CASSFLALLGRFGYTF.

The chain is built from TRBV5-1 and TRBJ1-4, with D maybe TRBD1 (5 bases). This CDR3 spans 15 amino acids. The germline CDR1 and CDR2 sequences are SGHRS and YFSETQ. Trimming removed 0 bases at V and 5 bases at J, with 11 bases between. CDR3 region: CASSLVAGENEKLFF. DNA for the CDR3: TGCGCCAGCAGCTTGGTTGCGGGGGAGAATGAAAAACTGTTTTTT.

This clonotype was found many times. This sequence joins TRBV7-2 and TRBJ1-2, with unresolved D. The V gene lost 3 bases and the J gene lost 0 bases, with 5 bases spanning the gap. Germline CDR1 reads SGHTA; CDR2 reads FQGNSA. This CDR3 spans 13 amino acids. As DNA, the CDR3 is TGTGCCAGCAGCTTGCAGGCTAACTATGGCTACACCTTC. Protein product: CASSLQANYGYTF.

This clonotype has at least ten counts. CDR3 sequence reads: CSARGGGQGGNEKLFF. Written as DNA, the CDR3 is TGCAGTGCTAGAGGAGGGGGGCAGGGGGGAAATGAAAAACTGTTTTTT. V and J are TRBV20-1 and TRBJ1-4; 7 positions match TRBD1. The length of the CDR3 is 16 residues. Trimming at V came to 1 base and at J to 5 bases, leaving 10 bases not matched to a gene. CDR1 DFQATT and CDR2 SNEGSKA come from the germline V gene (reference sequence).

This clonotype is labeled as medium-sized. The chain is built from TRBV12-3 or TRBV12-4 and TRBJ2-7; D gene ambiguous. CDR3 size: 14 residues. The ends were cut back, 3 bases at V and 5 bases at J, with 14 bases in the middle. The CDR3 sequence: CASSFGPGNNEQYF. The CDR3 bases are TGTGCCAGCAGTTTTGGTCCTGGGAATAACGAGCAGTACTTC.

This clonotype showed up just a few times. This chain links TRBV7-9 with TRBJ1-5; D unresolved. Trimming removed 4 bases at V and 1 base at J, with 8 bases between. The CDR3 spans 14 residues. Germline values: CDR1 SEHNR, CDR2 FQNEAQ (reference sequence). CDR3 DNA: TGTGCCAGCAGCTGGGCGGGGAGCAATCAGCCCCAGCATTTT. It encodes CASSWAGSNQPQHF.

The sample holds many counts of this clonotype. This chain connects TRBV4-3 to TRBJ1-3; D call uncertain. Trimming took 1 base from V and 0 from J, leaving 10 bases between them. Germline V gene data show CDR1 as LGHNA and CDR2 as YSLEER. The CDR3 extends over 16 amino acids. The DNA of the CDR3 is TGCGCCAGCAGCCAAGGATCCGTACACTCTGGAAACACCATATATTTT. Protein sequence: CASSQGSVHSGNTIYF.

The chain carries TRBV6-2 or TRBV6-3 and TRBJ1-1; D not resolved. This CDR3 is built from 13 residues. The V and J ends lost 6 bases and 7 bases respectively, with 15 bases between them. Germline CDR1 reads MNHEY; CDR2 reads SVGEGT. CDR3: CASRVASPGEAFF. The CDR3 DNA reads TGTGCCAGCAGGGTAGCTTCCCCGGGTGAAGCTTTCTTT.

This clonotype was detected ten times or more. J is TRBJ1-1 and V is TRBV7-2, with 7 nucleotides matching TRBD1. Germline trimming cut 5 bases from V and 2 bases from J; bases unmatched to any gene: 5. Germline-derived CDR1 and CDR2 are SGHTA and FQGNSA. The CDR3 is made up of 14 amino acids. Written as DNA, the CDR3 is TGTGCCAGCAGCGCTGGACAGGAAAACACTGAAGCTTTCTTT. As protein: CASSAGQENTEAFF.

In this sample, this clonotype turned up many times. The chain couples TRBV5-1 to TRBJ2-7; no reliable D call. CDR1 SGHRS and CDR2 YFSETQ come from the germline V gene. Trimming shortened V by 4 bases and J by 2 bases, and 19 bases separated the two germline ends. This CDR3 spans 16 amino acids. This chain's CDR3 is CASSRTLEASTYEQYF. CDR3 sequence (DNA): TGCGCCAGCAGCAGGACCTTAGAGGCTAGTACCTACGAGCAGTACTTC.

This clonotype occurred many times. The chain couples TRBV5-1 to TRBJ2-3, with D possibly matching TRBD2 (6 bases). Germline CDR1 reads SGHRS; CDR2 reads YFSETQ. This CDR3 is 16 amino acids long. V was trimmed by 6 bases and J by 0 bases, leaving 17 bases between them. The CDR3 region is CASKGGAGSSTDTQYF. DNA of the CDR3: TGCGCCAGCAAGGGTGGAGCGGGCTCTAGCACAGATACGCAGTATTTT.